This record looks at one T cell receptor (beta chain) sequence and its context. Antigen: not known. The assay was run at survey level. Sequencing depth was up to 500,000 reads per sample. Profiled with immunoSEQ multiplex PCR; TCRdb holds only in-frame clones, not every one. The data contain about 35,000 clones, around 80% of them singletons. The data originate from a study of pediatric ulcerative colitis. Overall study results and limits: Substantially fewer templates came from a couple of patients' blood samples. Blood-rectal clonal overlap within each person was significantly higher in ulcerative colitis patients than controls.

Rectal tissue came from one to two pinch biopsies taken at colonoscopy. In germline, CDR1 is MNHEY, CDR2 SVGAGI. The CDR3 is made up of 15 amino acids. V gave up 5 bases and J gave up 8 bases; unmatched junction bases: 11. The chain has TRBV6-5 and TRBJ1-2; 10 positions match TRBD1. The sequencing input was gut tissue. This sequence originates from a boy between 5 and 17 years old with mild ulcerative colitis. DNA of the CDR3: TGTGCCAGCAGTCCCGGGACAGGGGCCTACGACGGCTACACCTTC. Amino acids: CASSPGTGAYDGYTF.